Below, one T cell receptor beta chain is given with its context. This clonotype was detected only a few times. Its antigen target is currently unknown. Base qualities are not provided; no much larger clone lies one nucleotide away. Sequencing took place on an Illumina HiSeq 1500. TCRdb reprocessing: public reads trimmed at Q25 with fastp, clones called with MiXCR, in-frame beta chains kept. Each entry merges the rows of one CDR3 protein and shows their most common DNA and genes. The sample table contains 100,000 or so distinct CDR3 sequences; only one count was recorded for more than 15% of them. The ten largest clonotypes hold around 8.2% of the sample. The data belong to a study of T cell repertoires in cytomegalovirus infection (dated by TCRdb to about 2019). Looking at the study overall: Donor HLA type was relevant to the analysis, as public TCR beta signatures indicated carriage of CMV infection together with the matching HLA type.

The study at large found these results: In the ex vivo response, HLA-C-restricted CMV-specific TCR beta clonotypes were dominant, and in two of eight donors the single most frequent clonotype came from this HLA-C-restricted group. In both this cohort and an independent roughly 360-donor cohort, the cumulative frequency of public TCR beta family members distinguished carriers of CMV infection plus the relevant HLA type.

This TCR came from a human donor in good health (CMV status not recorded). Some clones in this sample may be carry-over from other donors' samples. Source material: PBMCs.

For the CDR3, the sequence is CSVLGPAGYTF. The nucleotide sequence reads TGCAGCGTTTTAGGACCCGCCGGCTACACCTTC. The chain uses TRBV29-1 and TRBJ1-2; too little of a D gene remains to name it. The CDR3 runs 11 residues from the cysteine to the phenylalanine. Just CDR3 DNA is preserved here, 33 bases in frame from base 1. The trim is 5 bases for V and 8 bases for J, with a gap of 12 bases between the germline ends. For CDR1 and CDR2, the germline V gene lists SQVTM and ANQGSEA. Supplemented by the reference TRBV29-1 and TRBJ1-2 proteins around the CDR3, the complete variable domain is SAVISQKPSRDICQRGTSLTIQCQVDSQVTMMFWYRQQPGQSLTLIATANQGSEATYESGFVIDKFPISRPNLTFSTLTVSNMSPEDSSIYLCSVLGPAGYTFGSGTRLTVV.